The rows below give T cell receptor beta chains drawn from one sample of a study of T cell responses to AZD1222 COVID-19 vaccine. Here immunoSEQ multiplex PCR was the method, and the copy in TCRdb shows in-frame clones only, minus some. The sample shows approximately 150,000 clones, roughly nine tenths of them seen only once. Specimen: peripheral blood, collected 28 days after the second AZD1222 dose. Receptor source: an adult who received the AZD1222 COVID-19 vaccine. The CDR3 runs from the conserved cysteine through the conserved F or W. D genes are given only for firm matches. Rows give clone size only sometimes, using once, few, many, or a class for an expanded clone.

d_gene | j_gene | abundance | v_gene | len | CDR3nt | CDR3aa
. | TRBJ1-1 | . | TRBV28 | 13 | TGTGCCAGCAAGAGGGACGGGAACACTGAAGCTTTCTTT | CASKRDGNTEAFF
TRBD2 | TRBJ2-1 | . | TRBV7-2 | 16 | TGTGCCAGCAGCTTAGAGGGCGGGAGGGCGATCAATGAGCAGTTCTTC | CASSLEGGRAINEQFF
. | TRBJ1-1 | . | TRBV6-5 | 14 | TGTGCCAGCACCCCAAGAGGCGGGGACACTGAAGCTTTCTTT | CASTPRGGDTEAFF
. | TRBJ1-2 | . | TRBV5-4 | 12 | TGTGCCAGCTTCCAGGGAGGCTATGGCTACACCTTC | CASFQGGYGYTF
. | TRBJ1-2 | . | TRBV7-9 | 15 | TGTGCCAGCAGCTTAGTTTCCAAAGCTAACTATGGCTACACCTTC | CASSLVSKANYGYTF
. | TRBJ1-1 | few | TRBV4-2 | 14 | TGTGCCAGCAGCCAACAGGGGACCGACACTGAAGCTTTCTTT | CASSQQGTDTEAFF
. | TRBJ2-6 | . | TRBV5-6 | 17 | TGTGCCAGCAGCTTGGTGGGGCAGTTCGAAGGGGCCAACGTCCTGACTTTC | CASSLVGQFEGANVLTF
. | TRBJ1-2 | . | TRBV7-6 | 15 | TGTGCCAGCAGCTTATCGTGGGGACCTAACTATGGCTACACCTTC | CASSLSWGPNYGYTF
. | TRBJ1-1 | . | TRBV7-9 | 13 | TGTGCCAGCACCCTGAGTGAGAACACTGAAGCTTTCTTT | CASTLSENTEAFF
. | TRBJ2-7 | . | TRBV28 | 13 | TGTGCCAGCAGTTTCGCTGGGAGCTACGAGCAGTACTTC | CASSFAGSYEQYF
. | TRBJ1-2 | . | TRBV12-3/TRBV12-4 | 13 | TGTGCCAGCAGTTTCGTGAAGATCTATGGCTACACCTTC | CASSFVKIYGYTF
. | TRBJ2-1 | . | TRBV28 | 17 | TGTGCCAGCAGTTTATCGTCGTGGGGGAGGAAGTTTTCTGAGCAGTTCTTC | CASSLSSWGRKFSEQFF
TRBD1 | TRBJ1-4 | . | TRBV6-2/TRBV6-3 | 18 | TGTGCCAGCAGTTACGACACATTGTTTGGGACAGGCGGTGAAAAACTGTTTTTT | CASSYDTLFGTGGEKLFF
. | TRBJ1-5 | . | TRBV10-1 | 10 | TGCGCCAGCACGAATCAGCCCCAGCATTTT | CASTNQPQHF
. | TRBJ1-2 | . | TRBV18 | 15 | TGTGCCAGCTCATTATCCCCGGACACTCCACATGGCTACACCTTC | CASSLSPDTPHGYTF
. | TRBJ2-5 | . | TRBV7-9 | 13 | TGTGCCAGCAGCTCGCAGGGACAAGAGACCCAGTACTTC | CASSSQGQETQYF
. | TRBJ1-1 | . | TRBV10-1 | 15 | TGCGCCAGCAGTGACTACCGGGACCGATACACTGAAGCTTTCTTT | CASSDYRDRYTEAFF
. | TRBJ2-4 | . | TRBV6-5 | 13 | TGTGCCAGCAGTTCCATTCAGGGCTACATTCAGTACTTC | CASSSIQGYIQYF
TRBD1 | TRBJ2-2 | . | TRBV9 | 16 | TGTGCCAGCAGCGTGATACCGACAGGGTTTGATCGGGAGCTGTTTTTT | CASSVIPTGFDRELFF
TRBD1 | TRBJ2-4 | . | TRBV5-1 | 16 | TGCGCCAGCAGCCCGGGGACAGGCCTAGCCAAAAACATTCAGTACTTC | CASSPGTGLAKNIQYF
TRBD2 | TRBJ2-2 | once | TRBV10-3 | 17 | TGTGCCTCTTCGGGAGTAGCGGGAGGGCCGGGCACCGGGGAGCTGTTTTTT | CASSGVAGGPGTGELFF
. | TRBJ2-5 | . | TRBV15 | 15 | TGTGCCACCAGCAGAGACGGGGCGGGGATAGAGACCCAGTACTTC | CATSRDGAGIETQYF
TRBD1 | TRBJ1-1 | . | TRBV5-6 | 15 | TGTGCCAGCAGCTTAGTGACAGGGGGGAACACTGAAGCTTTCTTT | CASSLVTGGNTEAFF
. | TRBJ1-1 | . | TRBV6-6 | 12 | TGTGCCAGCAGTTACGGGGGCGGGGGAGCTTTCTTT | CASSYGGGGAFF
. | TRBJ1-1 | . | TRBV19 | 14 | TGTGCCAGTAGTATAGAGGGGAGGTACACTGAAGCTTTCTTT | CASSIEGRYTEAFF
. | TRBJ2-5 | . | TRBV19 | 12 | TGTGCCAGTAGTCCGCCGATGGAGACCCAGTACTTC | CASSPPMETQYF
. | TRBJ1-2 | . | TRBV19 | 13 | TGTGCCAGTAGTGCGGCTCAGGGATATGGCTACACCTTC | CASSAAQGYGYTF
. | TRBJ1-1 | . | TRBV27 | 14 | TGTGCCAGCAGTTCCTCACGAGGGAACACTGAAGCTTTCTTT | CASSSSRGNTEAFF
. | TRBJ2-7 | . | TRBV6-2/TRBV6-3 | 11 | TGTGCCAGCAGTTACGCTTACGAGCAGTACTTC | CASSYAYEQYF
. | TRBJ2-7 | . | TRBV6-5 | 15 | TGTGCCAGCAGTCCACAGGGGGGGTTGGTTTACGAGCAGTACTTC | CASSPQGGLVYEQYF
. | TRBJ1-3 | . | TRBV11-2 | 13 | TGTGCCAGCAGCTTACCCTCTTTAGACACCATATATTTT | CASSLPSLDTIYF
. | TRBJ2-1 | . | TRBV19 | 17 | TGTGCCAGTAGTAGTCCTAGCAGGGGTAAGGTGGTAAATGAGCAGTTCTTC | CASSSPSRGKVVNEQFF
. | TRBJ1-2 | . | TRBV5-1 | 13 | TGCGCCAGCAGCTTGCAGGGCGAGGGTGGCTACACCTTC | CASSLQGEGGYTF
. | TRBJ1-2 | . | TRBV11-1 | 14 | TGTGCCAGCAGCTTAGCCGAAGGAAGGCAGGGCTACACCTTC | CASSLAEGRQGYTF
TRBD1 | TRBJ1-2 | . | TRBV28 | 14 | TGTGCCAGCAGTTACTTACAGGGGGCATTTGGCTACACCTTC | CASSYLQGAFGYTF
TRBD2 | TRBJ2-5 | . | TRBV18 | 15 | TGTGCCAGCACCCCGGGGGGATTGTACCAAGAGACCCAGTACTTC | CASTPGGLYQETQYF
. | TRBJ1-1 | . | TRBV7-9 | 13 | TGTGCCAGCACAATCGGGGGAGGGGTCAGATCTTTCTTT | CASTIGGGVRSFF
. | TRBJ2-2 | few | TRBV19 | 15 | TGTGCCAGTAGTCCCGGGTATGGGGAATTCGGGGAGCTGTTTTTT | CASSPGYGEFGELFF
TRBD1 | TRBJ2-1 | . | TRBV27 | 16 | TGTGCCAGCAGTTTATCGCGGCAGGGGGCCTACAATGAGCAGTTCTTC | CASSLSRQGAYNEQFF
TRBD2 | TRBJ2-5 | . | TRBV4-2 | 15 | TGTGCCAGCAGCCTGACTAGCGGTGGAGCAGAGACCCAGTACTTC | CASSLTSGGAETQYF
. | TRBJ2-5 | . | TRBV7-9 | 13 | TGTGCCAGCAGCTTACCAGGACAAGAGACCCAGTACTTC | CASSLPGQETQYF
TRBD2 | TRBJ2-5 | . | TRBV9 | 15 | TGTGCCAGCAGCGTAACGCCGGCGGGGGGACAGACCCAGTACTTC | CASSVTPAGGQTQYF
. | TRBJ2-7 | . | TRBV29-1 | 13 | TGCAGCGTTGAAGGCACAGGGTGGGGCGAGCAGTACTTC | CSVEGTGWGEQYF
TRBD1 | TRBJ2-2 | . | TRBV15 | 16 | TGTGCCACCAGCCGTAGACAGGGGGCAGGGACCGGGGAGCTGTTTTTT | CATSRRQGAGTGELFF
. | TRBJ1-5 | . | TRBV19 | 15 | TGTGCCAGTGGGTATCGGGGCAGGGCCCGTCAGCCCCAGCATTTT | CASGYRGRARQPQHF
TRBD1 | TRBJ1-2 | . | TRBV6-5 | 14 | TGTGCCAGCAGTTACAACAGGGGGAACTATGGCTACACCTTC | CASSYNRGNYGYTF
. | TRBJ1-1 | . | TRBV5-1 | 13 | TGCGCCAGCAGCCCCACCGGGAACACTGAAGCTTTCTTT | CASSPTGNTEAFF
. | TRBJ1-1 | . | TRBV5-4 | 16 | TGTGCCAGCAGCTTGATTGATCGAGCAGCGGGCACTGAAGCTTTCTTT | CASSLIDRAAGTEAFF